This TCR beta chain was recorded in a study of human T cells and chemical hapten exposure. Time point meaning: patch test 1, 2 weeks after DPC sensitization. The sample's treatment: therapeutic diphenylcyclopropenone sensitization with weekly scalp DPC. With 2 bases removed from V and 0 bases from J, the gap between germline ends came to 8 bases. In germline, CDR1 is ENHRY, CDR2 SYGVKD. This CDR3 is 14 amino acids long. TCRdb passed the RACE reads through MiXCR, listing each CDR3 protein once. The table has approximately 400,000 distinct CDR3 sequences, roughly 4.8% seen once; the top ten hold approximately 2.1%.

This clonotype originated in a woman aged 45-65 years with alopecia areata. Some clones in this sample may be carry-over from other donors' samples. Sequencing used whole blood, obtained in connection with sensitization to the hapten diphenylcyclopropenone (DPC). J is TRBJ2-7 and V is TRBV10-3, with a weak D call TRBD1 (5 bases). CDR3 loop: CAISETGSSYEQYF. In nucleotides, the CDR3 is TGTGCCATCAGTGAGACAGGCAGCTCCTACGAGCAGTACTTC.